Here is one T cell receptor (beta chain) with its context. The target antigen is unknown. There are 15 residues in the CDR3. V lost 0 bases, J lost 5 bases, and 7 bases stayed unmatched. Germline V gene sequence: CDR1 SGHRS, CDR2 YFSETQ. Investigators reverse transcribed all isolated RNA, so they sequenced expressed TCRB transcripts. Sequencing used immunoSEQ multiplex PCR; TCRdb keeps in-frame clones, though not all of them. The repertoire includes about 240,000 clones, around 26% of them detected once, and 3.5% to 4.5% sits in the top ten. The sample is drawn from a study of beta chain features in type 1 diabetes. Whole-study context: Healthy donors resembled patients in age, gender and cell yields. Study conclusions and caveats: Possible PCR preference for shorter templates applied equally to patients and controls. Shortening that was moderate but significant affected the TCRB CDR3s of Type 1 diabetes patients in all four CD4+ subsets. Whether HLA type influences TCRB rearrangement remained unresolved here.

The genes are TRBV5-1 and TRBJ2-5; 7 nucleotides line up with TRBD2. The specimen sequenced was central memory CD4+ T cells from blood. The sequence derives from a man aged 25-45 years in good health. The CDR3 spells CASSLAFGGTETQYF. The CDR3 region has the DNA TGCGCCAGCAGCTTGGCTTTCGGGGGGACGGAGACCCAGTACTTC.